These T cell receptor beta chains were read from a single sample in a study of molecular identifiers for immune sequencing clone quantification. TCRdb recomputed calls from the PCR reads with MiXCR, one row per CDR3 protein. The sample shows more than 550,000 distinct CDR3 sequences, around 25% of them seen only once. Sequencing was carried out using naive CD8+ T cells from blood, with Jurkat cell RNA spiked in. The receptors were gathered from a human donor in good health. Some libraries in this study had Jurkat cell RNA spiked in. Both conserved end residues are part of each CDR3. Fields, in order: clone size, D gene, V gene, J gene, CDR3 protein, CDR3 DNA. A D gene is named only where the DNA matches it firmly. Rows may omit the clone size; those that give it use once, few, many or a size class.

clone size: few
D gene: TRBD1
V gene: TRBV4-2
J gene: TRBJ2-7
CDR3 protein: CASSPGQGAIYYEQYF
CDR3 DNA: TGTGCCAGCAGCCCGGGACAGGGGGCCATCTACTACGAGCAGTACTTC

clone size: -
D gene: TRBD1
V gene: TRBV7-9
J gene: TRBJ2-7
CDR3 protein: CASSKGTAPYEQYF
CDR3 DNA: TGTGCCAGCAGCAAAGGGACAGCGCCCTACGAGCAGTACTTC

clone size: few
D gene: -
V gene: TRBV2
J gene: TRBJ1-3
CDR3 protein: CASSVRASGNTIYF
CDR3 DNA: TGTGCCAGCAGTGTGAGGGCCTCTGGAAACACCATATATTTT

clone size: -
D gene: -
V gene: TRBV28
J gene: TRBJ2-3
CDR3 protein: CAGPATDRTATQYF
CDR3 DNA: TGTGCCGGCCCTGCGACAGACCGCACAGCTACGCAATATTTT

clone size: few
D gene: TRBD1
V gene: TRBV7-9
J gene: TRBJ1-2
CDR3 protein: CASSSSLRDRGRGYTF
CDR3 DNA: TGTGCCAGCAGCTCGAGCCTCCGGGACAGGGGGCGAGGCTACACCTTC

clone size: many
D gene: TRBD1
V gene: TRBV6-2/TRBV6-3
J gene: TRBJ1-2
CDR3 protein: CASSPGQGMSYGYTF
CDR3 DNA: TGTGCCAGCAGCCCGGGACAGGGGATGTCCTATGGCTACACCTTC

clone size: many
D gene: -
V gene: TRBV4-3
J gene: TRBJ1-2
CDR3 protein: CASSQDRHRSNYGYTF
CDR3 DNA: TGCGCCAGCAGCCAAGATCGTCACAGATCTAACTATGGCTACACCTTC

clone size: many
D gene: TRBD1
V gene: TRBV12-3/TRBV12-4
J gene: TRBJ2-2
CDR3 protein: CASSSLDRVTGELFF
CDR3 DNA: TGTGCCAGCAGTTCCCTTGACAGGGTCACCGGGGAGCTGTTTTTT

clone size: -
D gene: TRBD2
V gene: TRBV6-5
J gene: TRBJ2-1
CDR3 protein: CASSYWSGKSNEQFF
CDR3 DNA: TGTGCCAGCAGTTACTGGAGCGGGAAGAGCAATGAGCAGTTCTTC

clone size: many
D gene: -
V gene: TRBV5-1
J gene: TRBJ2-3
CDR3 protein: CASSTSGYSTDTQYF
CDR3 DNA: TGCGCCAGCAGCACTTCGGGGTATAGCACAGATACGCAGTATTTT